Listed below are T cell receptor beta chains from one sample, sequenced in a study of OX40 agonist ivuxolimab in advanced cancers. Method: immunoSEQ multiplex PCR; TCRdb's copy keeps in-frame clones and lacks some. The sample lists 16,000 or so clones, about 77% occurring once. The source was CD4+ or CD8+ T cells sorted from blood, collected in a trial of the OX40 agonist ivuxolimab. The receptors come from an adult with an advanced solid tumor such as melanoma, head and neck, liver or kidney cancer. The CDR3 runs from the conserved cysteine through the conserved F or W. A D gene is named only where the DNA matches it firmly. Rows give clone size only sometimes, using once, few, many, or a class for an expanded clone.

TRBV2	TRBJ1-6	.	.	TGTGCCAGCGGAGAGGGACGGTGGGATTCACCCCTCCACTTT	CASGEGRWDSPLHF
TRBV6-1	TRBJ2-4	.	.	TGTGCCAGCAGTGAAGCTGGATGGGGATTAGCCAAAAACATTCAGTACTTC	CASSEAGWGLAKNIQYF
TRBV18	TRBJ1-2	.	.	TGTGCCAGCTCCCGGATGGAGGAAGGCTACACCTTC	CASSRMEEGYTF
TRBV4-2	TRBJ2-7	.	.	TGTGCCAGCAGCCAACCCCTTTACAGGGTCAACGAGCAGTACTTC	CASSQPLYRVNEQYF
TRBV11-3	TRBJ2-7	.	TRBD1	TGTGCCAGCAGCGCCCGACAGGGGGCCCACGAGCAGTACTTC	CASSARQGAHEQYF
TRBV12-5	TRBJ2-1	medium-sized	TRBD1	TGTGCTAGTACCGAGGGGGCTCGTGCGTATGAGCAGTTCTTC	CASTEGARAYEQFF
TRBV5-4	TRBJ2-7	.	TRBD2	TGTGCCAGCAGCTTAGCGGGGGATCTCGACGAGCAGTACTTC	CASSLAGDLDEQYF
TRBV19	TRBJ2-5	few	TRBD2	TGTGCCAGTAGGCTGACTAGCGCGTTGGAGACCCAGTACTTC	CASRLTSALETQYF
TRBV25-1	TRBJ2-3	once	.	TGTGCCAGCAGTGGCACCACCCGCGATACGCAGTATTTT	CASSGTTRDTQYF
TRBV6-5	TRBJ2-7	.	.	TGTGCCAGCAGTGATGGACCCTCTTACAGCGAAGCATACTTC	CASSDGPSYSEAYF